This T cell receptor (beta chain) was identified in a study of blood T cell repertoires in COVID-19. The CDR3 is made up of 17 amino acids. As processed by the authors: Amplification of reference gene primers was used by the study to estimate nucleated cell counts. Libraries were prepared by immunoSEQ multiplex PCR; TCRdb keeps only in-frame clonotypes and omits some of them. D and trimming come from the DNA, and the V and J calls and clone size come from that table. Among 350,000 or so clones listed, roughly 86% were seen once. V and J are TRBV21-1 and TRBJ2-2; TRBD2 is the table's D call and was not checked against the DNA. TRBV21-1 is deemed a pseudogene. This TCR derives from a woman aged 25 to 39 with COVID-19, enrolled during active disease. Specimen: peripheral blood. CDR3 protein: CASSKAPAGPLGGELFF. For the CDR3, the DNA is TGTGCCAGCAGCAAAGCCCCAGCGGGACCTTTAGGCGGGGAGCTGTTTTTT.